These T cell receptor beta chains were read from a single sample in a study of T cell responses to AZD1222 COVID-19 vaccine. TCRdb's copy holds only in-frame clones and misses some; the assay was immunoSEQ multiplex PCR. The table has 150,000 to 200,000 clones, almost 95% seen once. Sequences were derived from peripheral blood, sampled on day 0 of AZD1222 vaccination. The receptors come from an adult in good health. The CDR3 runs from the conserved cysteine through the conserved F or W. Size is omitted from some rows. Given values are once, few, many or a class for expanded clones.

V,size,CDR3
TRBV3-1/TRBV3-2,medium-sized,CASSQGTGPGTEAFF
TRBV29-1,.,CSVSAGTENQPQHF
TRBV2,.,CASTLQGLAVSYNEQFF
TRBV7-2,once,CASSLIGTGSNYGYTF
TRBV6-6,.,CASIRAGGPLQNEQFF
TRBV2,.,CASSEIWATGVYEQYF
TRBV29-1,few,CSVLGERTSYGYTF
TRBV4-3,.,CASSSERMNTEAFF
TRBV6-5,once,CASSGTANRGAFF
TRBV7-9,.,CASSPSLATTEFF
TRBV2,.,CASSDQGGGQPQHF
TRBV9,.,CASSVDIQTGELFF
TRBV12-5,.,CASGSGSSTGELFF
TRBV27,.,CASSPLTVSYGYTF
TRBV12-5,.,CASGRGQQETQYF
TRBV7-9,.,CASTGQGAWGTEAFF
TRBV5-4,.,CASRTSGSDEQYF
TRBV7-6,few,CASSLGGGPPGNTIYF
TRBV19,.,CATWGGILQPQHF
TRBV24-1,.,CATSDSGTGGVDTQYF
TRBV3-1/TRBV3-2,.,CASSQAPYGRAGELFF
TRBV10-3,.,CASQDRFNQPQHF
TRBV2,.,CASSGHTKGIGTEAFF
TRBV3-1/TRBV3-2,.,CASSQGSAAFF
TRBV3-1/TRBV3-2,once,CASSHPLRHSGSAEAFF
TRBV7-9,.,CASSLVGSRNNEKLFF
TRBV18,.,CASSPAGRGAYF
TRBV4-3,.,CASSQDSRGSSGNTIYF
TRBV29-1,.,CSVLEGNRNTIYF
TRBV10-3,.,CAISEKWDGRSYGYTF
TRBV7-9,.,CASTTGGAHTGELFF
TRBV7-9,.,CASSRDRGRWTGELFF
TRBV3-1/TRBV3-2,.,CASTPQGNTEAFF
TRBV18,.,CASSPIEDTEAFF
TRBV7-9,.,CASSLEQMNTEAFF
TRBV7-2,.,CASSPRGSGRGGANVLTF
TRBV19,.,CASSLSTANTGELFF
TRBV5-1,.,CASSQGNYYEQYF
TRBV7-8,.,CASSPRLAGGDEQFF
TRBV19,.,CASSIVVSWDTEAFF
TRBV7-6,.,CASSSTLAGGPHEQFF